The 16 T cell receptor beta chains presented below share a single source sample, sequenced in a study of patients and donors after allogeneic stem cell transplantation. MiXCR was run by TCRdb on the RT-PCR reads, yielding one entry per CDR3 protein. The sample includes around 160,000 distinct CDR3 sequences, 30% of them seen just once. Sequenced: blood, either unsorted or a sorted T cell fraction (not recorded which). All receptors derive from a human donor who was either an allogeneic HSCT recipient or a stem cell or donor lymphocyte infusion donor (not recorded which). It is not recorded whose cells these are; they may come from a transplant donor.

This rearrangement joins TRBV6-2 or TRBV6-3 to TRBJ2-7; D is possibly TRBD2 (6 bases). In germline, CDR1 is MNHEY, CDR2 SVGEGT. V dropped 5 bases and J dropped 3 bases, with 23 bases sitting between them. The CDR3 has 17 residues. This CDR3 reads CASSQGGGLATFYEQYF. The CDR3 DNA follows: TGTGCCAGCAGTCAAGGTGGGGGACTGGCCACTTTCTACGAGCAGTACTTC.

V gene TRBV18 combines with J gene TRBJ1-4, with D maybe TRBD1 (5 bases). V lost 4 bases, J lost 0 bases, and 9 bases lay in between. The CDR3 length is 15 residues. Germline CDR1 KGHSH, CDR2 LQKENI. CDR3 coding DNA: TGTGCCAGCTCACTGTGGGGCGCAACTAATGAAAAACTGTTTTTT. Amino acid sequence: CASSLWGATNEKLFF.

The chain combines TRBV5-1 with TRBJ1-4; 8 bases are a match to TRBD1. Per the germline V gene, CDR1 is SGHRS and CDR2 is YFSETQ. The CDR3 consists of 18 residues. The ends lost 0 bases at V and 0 bases at J; junction bases unmatched: 7. The CDR3 spells CASSLGRQGSSTNEKLFF. Written as DNA, the CDR3 is TGCGCCAGCAGCTTGGGACGACAGGGGTCCTCAACTAATGAAAAACTGTTTTTT.

This clonotype was observed a few times. The gene calls are TRBV7-2 and TRBJ2-2; D is ambiguous. The germline V gene has CDR1 SGHTA and CDR2 FQGNSA. This CDR3 comprises 15 residues. The V and J ends lost 0 bases and 4 bases respectively, with 9 bases between them. CDR3 sequence (DNA): TGTGCCAGCAGCTTAGCGCTCGGAGTCACCGGGGAGCTGTTTTTT. This gives the protein CASSLALGVTGELFF.

The chain has TRBV9 and TRBJ1-1, with D possibly matching TRBD1 (5 bases). Trimming removed 0 bases at V and 3 bases at J, with 12 bases between. Germline V CDR1 and CDR2: SGDLS, YYNGEE. CDR3 length: 15 residues. CDR3 sequence reads: CASSVVGAKDTEAFF. The CDR3 coding sequence is TGTGCCAGCAGCGTAGTTGGGGCGAAGGACACTGAAGCTTTCTTT.

The rearrangement uses TRBV10-1 and TRBJ2-7; a possible D gene is TRBD2 (6 bases). CDR1 and CDR2 from the germline V gene are WNHNN and SYGVQD (reference sequence). Trimming pared 0 bases from V and 9 bases from J, leaving 24 bases between. CDR3 length equals 17 residues. CDR3 coding DNA: TGCGCCAGCAGTGAGTCGTCGGTCCGGGTAACGGGAGTCGCGCAGTACTTC. Amino acids: CASSESSVRVTGVAQYF.

This chain uses TRBV19 with TRBJ2-7; TRBD1 aligns across 7 bases. Per the germline V gene, CDR1 is LNHDA and CDR2 is SQIVND (reference sequence). The V gene end was trimmed by 6 bases and the J gene end by 6 bases; junction bases not matched to a gene: 5. The CDR3 contains 12 residues. The CDR3 DNA sequence: TGTGCCAGTAGAAAACAGGGGCGCGAGCAGTACTTC. It translates to CASRKQGREQYF.

This clonotype has only a few counts. This chain connects TRBV5-5 to TRBJ1-2; D ambiguous. CDR3 length: 16 amino acids. Germline CDR1 is SGHKS and CDR2 is YYEKEE (reference sequence). Trimming stripped 4 bases from V and 3 bases from J, with 19 bases between. CDR3 sequence: CASSGSSRLVDYGYTF. CDR3 DNA: TGTGCCAGCAGCGGGAGTTCGCGGTTAGTCGACTATGGCTACACCTTC. The full variable domain, in which reference TRBV5-5 and TRBJ1-2 provide the parts outside the CDR3, is DAGVTQSPTHLIKTRGQQVTLRCSPISGHKSVSWYQQVLGQGPQFIFQYYEKEERGRGNFPDRFSARQFPNYSSELNVNALLLGDSALYLCASSGSSRLVDYGYTFGSGTRLTVV.

Remarks on this clonotype: This may be a read error: a much more frequent sequence differs by one nucleotide. The CDR3 carries no conserved terminal phenylalanine or tryptophan, so it likely arises from a read error. The chain combines TRBV12-3 or TRBV12-4 with TRBJ1-1; no firm D call. Trimming stripped 3 bases from V and 7 bases from J, with 12 bases between. This CDR3 has 13 amino acids. In DNA, the CDR3 is TGTGCCAGCAGTTTTGTCAGCTTTAGTGAAGCTTTCCTT. The encoded protein is CASSFVSFSEAFL.

The genes are TRBV10-3 and TRBJ1-4; possibly TRBD1 for D (5 bases). Trimming cost V 0 bases and J 8 bases, with 10 bases left between them. The CDR3 length is 14 residues. Germline CDR1 and CDR2: ENHRY and SYGVKD. CDR3 nucleotide sequence: TGTGCCATCAGTGAGTCGCAGGGAGGAGAAAAACTGTTTTTT. Translating it yields CAISESQGGEKLFF.

Written as DNA, the CDR3 is TGCAGCGTTGGTTGGACTCTGAATGAGCAGTTCTTC. Its translation is CSVGWTLNEQFF. The chain combines TRBV29-1 with TRBJ2-1; TRBD2 might be the D (5 bases). The CDR3 totals 12 residues. The germline V gene has CDR1 SQVTM and CDR2 ANQGSEA. The V end lost 4 bases, the J end lost 7 bases, and 11 bases lay between the germline ends.

The V and J genes are TRBV12-3 or TRBV12-4 and TRBJ2-7; D uncertain. The CDR3 runs 12 residues. With 6 bases removed from V and 7 bases from J, the gap between germline ends came to 13 bases. The CDR3 DNA reads TGTGCCAGCAGCGATGACCTGTCGGAGCAGTACTTC. Translation gives CASSDDLSEQYF.

This clonotype was seen a handful of times. The chain combines TRBV7-3 with TRBJ1-2, with 10 positions matching TRBD1. V gave up 5 bases and J gave up 6 bases; unmatched junction bases: 9. This CDR3 has 15 residues. Looked up from germline, CDR1 is SGHTA and CDR2 is FQGTGA. The DNA for the CDR3 is TGTGCCAGCAGCGCCGGGGGACAGGGGAGGGATGGCTACACCTTC. Translated, it gives CASSAGGQGRDGYTF.

This clonotype was found a few times. J is TRBJ1-1 and V is TRBV20-1, with D maybe TRBD1 (5 bases). This CDR3 is built from 16 residues. Germline CDR1 and CDR2: DFQATT and SNEGSKA (reference sequence). Trimming removed 3 bases from V and 1 base from J, with 18 bases in between. The CDR3 loop reads CSASARTGLGNTEAFF. The CDR3 DNA reads as TGCAGTGCTAGCGCCAGGACGGGGCTGGGGAACACTGAAGCTTTCTTT.

This clonotype was counted at least ten times. The V call is TRBV12-3 or TRBV12-4, the J call TRBJ1-2, with TRBD1 identical over 7 bases. Losses at the gene ends were 1 base for V and 11 bases for J; bases not matched to a gene: 10. The CDR3 totals 14 residues. The CDR3 region is CASSLGDRVGRYTF. The CDR3 DNA is TGTGCCAGCAGTTTAGGAGACAGGGTAGGACGGTACACCTTC.

The chain has TRBV4-3 and TRBJ2-7, with 9 bases aligning to TRBD2. There are 16 residues in the CDR3. Germline loops: CDR1 LGHNA, CDR2 YSLEER. Unmatched junction bases numbered 6, after V lost 0 bases and J lost 3 bases. The CDR3 coding sequence is TGCGCCAGCAGCCAAGAGTTGCTAGCGGGACTCTACGAGCAGTACTTC. Residues: CASSQELLAGLYEQYF.